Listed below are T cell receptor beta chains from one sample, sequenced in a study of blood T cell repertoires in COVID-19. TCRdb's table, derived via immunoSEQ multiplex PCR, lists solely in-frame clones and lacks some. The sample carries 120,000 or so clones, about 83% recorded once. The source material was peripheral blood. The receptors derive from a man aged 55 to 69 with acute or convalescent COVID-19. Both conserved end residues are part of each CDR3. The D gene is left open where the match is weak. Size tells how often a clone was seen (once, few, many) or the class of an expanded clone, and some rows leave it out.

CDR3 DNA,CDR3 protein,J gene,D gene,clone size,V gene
TGTGCCAGCAGTTTCCGGGGGAATTCACCCCTCCACTTT,CASSFRGNSPLHF,TRBJ1-6,-,-,TRBV27
TGCGCCAGCAGCCAAACAGGGGGCGTAGAGACCCAGTACTTC,CASSQTGGVETQYF,TRBJ2-5,TRBD1,-,TRBV4-3
TGTGCCAGTAGTTACCCCCCTTTGGGGGGAAGGTATTGGAGCAATCAGCCCCAGCATTTT,CASSYPPLGGRYWSNQPQHF,TRBJ1-5,-,-,TRBV19
TGTGCCAGCAGCAAGCACGGACAGGTCCCTAGAGTTAATCAGCCCCAGCATTTT,CASSKHGQVPRVNQPQHF,TRBJ1-5,-,few,TRBV21-1
TGTGCCAGCAGCGCTAACAGGGGTGGGGCCGGGGAGCTGTTTTTT,CASSANRGGAGELFF,TRBJ2-2,TRBD1,-,TRBV7-2
TGTGCCAGCAGCCAGACAGGGAGCTCCTACGAGCAGTACTTC,CASSQTGSSYEQYF,TRBJ2-7,TRBD1,-,TRBV7-3
TGTGCCAGCAGCAATACCGGGACAGGGACTTATAGCAATCAGCCCCAGCATTTT,CASSNTGTGTYSNQPQHF,TRBJ1-5,TRBD1,-,TRBV7-9
TGTGCCAGCAGTTACGGAACAGGGGGAAGCACCGGGGAGCTGTTTTTT,CASSYGTGGSTGELFF,TRBJ2-2,TRBD1,few,TRBV6-2/TRBV6-3
TGTGCCAGCAGCCAAGATCAGGTACTAGCGGGAGACGATGAGCAGTTCTTC,CASSQDQVLAGDDEQFF,TRBJ2-1,TRBD2,-,TRBV4-2
TGTGCCAGTAGTATGCTAGCGGGGCTACAAGAGACCCAGTACTTC,CASSMLAGLQETQYF,TRBJ2-5,TRBD2,-,TRBV19
TGTGCCAGCTCACCACAGGGGGCAGGGGCCTACGAGCAGTACTTC,CASSPQGAGAYEQYF,TRBJ2-7,TRBD1,-,TRBV18
TGTGCCAGCAGCAAACCACTAGCGGGAGGTAACTCCTACGAGCAGTACTTC,CASSKPLAGGNSYEQYF,TRBJ2-7,TRBD2,-,TRBV7-2
TGTGCCAGCAGTTTGCCGGTGGGCCTGAAAGCCAACCACGAGCAGTACTTC,CASSLPVGLKANHEQYF,TRBJ2-7,-,-,TRBV28
TGTGCCAGCAGTTCCCTCGGGACAAGCAATCAGCCCCAGCATTTT,CASSSLGTSNQPQHF,TRBJ1-5,-,-,TRBV27
TGTGCCAGCAGTTTACTCCCCAGAACCGCAGGCACCGGGGAGCTGTTTTTT,CASSLLPRTAGTGELFF,TRBJ2-2,-,-,TRBV27
TGCGCCAGCAGTGCGGCGGTGGGTGAGCAGTTCTTC,CASSAAVGEQFF,TRBJ2-1,-,-,TRBV10-1
TGTGCCTGGAACCCCTTCCAGGGGTCGGGTTCACCCCTCCACTTT,CAWNPFQGSGSPLHF,TRBJ1-6,-,-,TRBV30
TGTGCCAGCAGTTACGTACAGGGGGTCACTGAAGCTTTCTTT,CASSYVQGVTEAFF,TRBJ1-1,TRBD1,few,TRBV6-5
TGTGCCAGCAGTTGGGGACAGGGCTATAATTCACCCCTCCACTTT,CASSWGQGYNSPLHF,TRBJ1-6,TRBD1,-,TRBV27